This T cell receptor (beta chain) was sequenced in a study of T-cell reconstitution after alpha-beta-depleted transplantation in children. The CDR3 runs to 15 residues. The ends were cut back, 8 bases at V and 5 bases at J, with 21 bases in the middle. This clonotype was observed many times. Molecular barcoding with unique molecular identifiers was used for the TCRbeta library. TCRdb re-called the PCR reads through MiXCR, storing one row per CDR3 protein. The profile shows approximately 91,000 distinct CDR3 sequences, about 8% of them singletons. The specimen was PBMCs from the stem cell graft donor, collected from the stem cell graft. This TCR came from a human donor who donated a stem cell graft to a child with congenital amegakaryocytic thrombocytopenia. The chain uses TRBV12-3 or TRBV12-4 and TRBJ2-5, with a weak D call TRBD2 (7 bases). CDR3 loop: CASRSIGGRGETQYF. CDR3 coding DNA: TGTGCCAGCCGCTCGATCGGGGGGCGAGGGGAGACCCAGTACTTC.